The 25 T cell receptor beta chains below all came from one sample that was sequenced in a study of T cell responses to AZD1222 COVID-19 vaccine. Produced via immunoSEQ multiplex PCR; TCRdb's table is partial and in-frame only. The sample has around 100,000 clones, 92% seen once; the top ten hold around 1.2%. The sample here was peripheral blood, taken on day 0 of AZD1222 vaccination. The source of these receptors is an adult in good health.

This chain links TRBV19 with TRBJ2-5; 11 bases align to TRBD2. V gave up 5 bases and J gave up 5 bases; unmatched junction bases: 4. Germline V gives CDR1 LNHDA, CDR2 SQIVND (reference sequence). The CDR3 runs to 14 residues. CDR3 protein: CASSRTSGSETQYF. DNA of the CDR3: TGTGCCAGTAGTCGGACTAGCGGGTCGGAGACCCAGTACTTC.

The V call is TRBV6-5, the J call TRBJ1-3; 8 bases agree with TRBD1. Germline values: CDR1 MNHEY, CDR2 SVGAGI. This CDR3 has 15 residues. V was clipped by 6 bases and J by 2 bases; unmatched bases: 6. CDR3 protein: CASRLDREPGNTIYF. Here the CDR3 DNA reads TGTGCCAGCAGGTTGGACAGGGAACCTGGAAACACCATATATTTT.

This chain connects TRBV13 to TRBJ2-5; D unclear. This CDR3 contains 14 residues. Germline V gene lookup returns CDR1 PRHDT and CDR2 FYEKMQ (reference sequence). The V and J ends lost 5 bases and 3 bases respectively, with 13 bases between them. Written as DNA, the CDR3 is TGTGCCAGCAGCCCACCTCCTCCAGAAGAGACCCAGTACTTC. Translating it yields CASSPPPPEETQYF.

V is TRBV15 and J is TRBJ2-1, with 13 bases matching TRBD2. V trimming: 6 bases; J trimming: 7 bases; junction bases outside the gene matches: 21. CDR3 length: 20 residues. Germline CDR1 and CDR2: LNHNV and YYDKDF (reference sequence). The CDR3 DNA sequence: TGTGCCACCAGAGAAATCAGGGAGGGACTAGCGGGGAAGGGATGGAATGAGCAGTTCTTC. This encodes CATREIREGLAGKGWNEQFF.

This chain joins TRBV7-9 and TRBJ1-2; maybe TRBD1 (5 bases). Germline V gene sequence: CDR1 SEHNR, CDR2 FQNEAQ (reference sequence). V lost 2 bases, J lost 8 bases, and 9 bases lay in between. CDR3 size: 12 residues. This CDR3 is CASSLRGNGYTF. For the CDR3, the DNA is TGTGCCAGCAGCTTAAGGGGAAACGGCTACACCTTC.

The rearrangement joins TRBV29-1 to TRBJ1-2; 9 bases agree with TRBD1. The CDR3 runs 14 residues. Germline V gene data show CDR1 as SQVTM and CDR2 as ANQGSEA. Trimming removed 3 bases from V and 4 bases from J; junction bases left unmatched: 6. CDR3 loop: CSVEPTGGGYGYTF. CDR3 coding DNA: TGCAGCGTTGAGCCTACAGGGGGCGGCTATGGCTACACCTTC.

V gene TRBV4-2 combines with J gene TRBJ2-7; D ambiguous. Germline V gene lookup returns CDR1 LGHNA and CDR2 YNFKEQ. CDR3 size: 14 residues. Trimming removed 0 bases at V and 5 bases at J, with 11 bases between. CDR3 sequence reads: CASSQEYPPDEQYF. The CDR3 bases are TGTGCCAGCAGCCAAGAGTACCCTCCGGACGAGCAGTACTTC.

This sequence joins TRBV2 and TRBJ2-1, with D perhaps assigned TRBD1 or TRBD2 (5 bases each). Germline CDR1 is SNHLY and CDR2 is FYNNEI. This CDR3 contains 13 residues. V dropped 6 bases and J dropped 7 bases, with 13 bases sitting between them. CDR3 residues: CASSRDGVNEQFF. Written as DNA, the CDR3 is TGTGCCAGCAGCCGGGACGGCGTAAATGAGCAGTTCTTC.

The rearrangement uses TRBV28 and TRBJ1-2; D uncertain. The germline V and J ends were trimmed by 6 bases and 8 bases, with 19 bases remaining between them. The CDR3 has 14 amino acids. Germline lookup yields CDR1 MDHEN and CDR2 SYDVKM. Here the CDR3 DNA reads TGTGCCAGCAGCCCCGCCGCCGGTCTAGCGGGCTACACCTTC. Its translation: CASSPAAGLAGYTF.

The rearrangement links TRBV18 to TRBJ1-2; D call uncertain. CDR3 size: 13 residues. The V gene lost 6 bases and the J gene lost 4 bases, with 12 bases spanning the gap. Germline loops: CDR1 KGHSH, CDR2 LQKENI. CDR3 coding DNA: TGTGCCAGCTCTCCTCAGGAGCTCTATGGCTACACCTTC. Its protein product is CASSPQELYGYTF.

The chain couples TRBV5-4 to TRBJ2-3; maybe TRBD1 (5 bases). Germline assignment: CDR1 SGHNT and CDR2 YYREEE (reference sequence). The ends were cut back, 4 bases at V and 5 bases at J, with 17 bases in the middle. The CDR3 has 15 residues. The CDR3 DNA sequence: TGTGCCAGCAGCCCCTCTAGACAGCTGGGAGATACGCAGTATTTT. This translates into CASSPSRQLGDTQYF.

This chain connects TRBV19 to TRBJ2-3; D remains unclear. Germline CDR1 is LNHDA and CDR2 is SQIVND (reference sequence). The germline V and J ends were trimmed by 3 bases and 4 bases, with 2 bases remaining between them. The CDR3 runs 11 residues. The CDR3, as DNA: TGTGCCAGTAGTATCTCAGATACGCAGTATTTT. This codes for CASSISDTQYF. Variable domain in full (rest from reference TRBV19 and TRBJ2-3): DGGITQSPKYLFRKEGQNVTLSCEQNLNHDAMYWYRQDPGQGLRLIYYSQIVNDFQKGDIAEGYSVSREKKESFPLTVTSAQKNPTAFYLCASSISDTQYFGPGTRLTVL.

In nucleotides, the CDR3 is TGCAGCGGGACACAAAGCTCTGGAAACACCATATATTTT. Encoded protein: CSGTQSSGNTIYF. This rearrangement joins TRBV29-1 to TRBJ1-3, with D perhaps matching TRBD1 (5 bases). Deletions cut 7 bases from V and 0 bases from J, with 10 bases between. Germline-derived CDR1 and CDR2 are SQVTM and ANQGSEA. The CDR3 length is 13 residues.

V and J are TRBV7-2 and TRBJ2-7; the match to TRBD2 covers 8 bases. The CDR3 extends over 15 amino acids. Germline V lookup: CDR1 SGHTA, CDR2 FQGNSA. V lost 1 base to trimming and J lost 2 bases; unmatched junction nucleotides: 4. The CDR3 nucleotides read TGTGCCAGCAGCTTAGAACTAGCGGCGACCTACGAGCAGTACTTC. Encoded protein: CASSLELAATYEQYF.

The CDR3 region is CASSPLRSGTSGREEQFF. CDR3 bases: TGTGCCAGTAGTCCACTAAGGTCCGGGACTAGCGGGAGAGAGGAGCAGTTCTTC. The chain is built from TRBV19 and TRBJ2-1; 14 bases match TRBD2. Germline values: CDR1 LNHDA, CDR2 SQIVND (reference sequence). The CDR3 is 18 amino acids. The J segment lost 10 bases and the V segment lost 5 bases, leaving 16 bases of the junction unmatched.

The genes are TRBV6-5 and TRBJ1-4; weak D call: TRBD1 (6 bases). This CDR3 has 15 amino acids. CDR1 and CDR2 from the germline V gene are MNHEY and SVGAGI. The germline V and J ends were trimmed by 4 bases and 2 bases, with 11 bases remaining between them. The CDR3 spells CASSSQGGTNEKLFF. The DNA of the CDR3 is TGTGCCAGCAGTTCACAGGGAGGCACTAATGAAAAACTGTTTTTT.

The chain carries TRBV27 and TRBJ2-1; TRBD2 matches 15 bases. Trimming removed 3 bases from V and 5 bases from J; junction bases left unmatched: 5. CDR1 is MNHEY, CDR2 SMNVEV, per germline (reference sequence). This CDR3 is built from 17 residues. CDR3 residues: CASSLSGTSGGNNEQFF. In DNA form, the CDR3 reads TGTGCCAGCAGTTTGTCCGGGACTAGCGGGGGGAACAATGAGCAGTTCTTC.

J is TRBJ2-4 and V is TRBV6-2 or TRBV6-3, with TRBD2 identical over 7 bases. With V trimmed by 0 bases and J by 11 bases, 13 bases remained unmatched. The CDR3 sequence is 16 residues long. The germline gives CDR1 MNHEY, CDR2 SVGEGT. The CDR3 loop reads CASSYSGAPGLVVQYF. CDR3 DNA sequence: TGTGCCAGCAGTTACTCGGGTGCTCCCGGACTAGTAGTTCAGTACTTC.

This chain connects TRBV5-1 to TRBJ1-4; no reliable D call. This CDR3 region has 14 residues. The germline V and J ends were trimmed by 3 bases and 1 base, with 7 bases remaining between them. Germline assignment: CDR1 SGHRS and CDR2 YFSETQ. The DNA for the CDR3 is TGCGCCAGCAGCTACGACCTAACTAATGAAAAACTGTTTTTT. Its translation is CASSYDLTNEKLFF.

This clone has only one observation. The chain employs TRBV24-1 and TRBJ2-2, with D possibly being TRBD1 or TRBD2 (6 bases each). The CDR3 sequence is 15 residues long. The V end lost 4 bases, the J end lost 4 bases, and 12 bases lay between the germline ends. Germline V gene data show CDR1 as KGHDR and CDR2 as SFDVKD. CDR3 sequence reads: CATSEGGHLTGELFF. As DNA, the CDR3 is TGTGCCACCAGTGAGGGGGGACACCTCACCGGGGAGCTGTTTTTT.

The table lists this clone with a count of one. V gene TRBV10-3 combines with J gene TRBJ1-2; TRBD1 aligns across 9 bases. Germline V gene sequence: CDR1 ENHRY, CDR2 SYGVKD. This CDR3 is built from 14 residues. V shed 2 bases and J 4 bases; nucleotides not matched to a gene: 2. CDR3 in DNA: TGTGCCATCAGTGAGAGGACAGGGGCCTATGGCTACACCTTC. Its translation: CAISERTGAYGYTF.

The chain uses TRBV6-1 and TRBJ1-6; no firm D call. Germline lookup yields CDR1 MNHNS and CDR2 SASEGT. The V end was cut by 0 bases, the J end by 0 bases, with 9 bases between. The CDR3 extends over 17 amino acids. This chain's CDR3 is CASSEARGSSYNSPLHF. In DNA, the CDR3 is TGTGCCAGCAGTGAAGCGCGAGGGAGCTCCTATAATTCACCCCTCCACTTT.

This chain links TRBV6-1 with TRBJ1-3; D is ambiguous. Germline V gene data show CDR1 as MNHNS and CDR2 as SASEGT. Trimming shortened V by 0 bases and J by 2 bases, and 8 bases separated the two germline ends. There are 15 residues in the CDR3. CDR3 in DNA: TGTGCCAGCAGTGAAGCGTTGAGGGCTGGAAACACCATATATTTT. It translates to CASSEALRAGNTIYF.

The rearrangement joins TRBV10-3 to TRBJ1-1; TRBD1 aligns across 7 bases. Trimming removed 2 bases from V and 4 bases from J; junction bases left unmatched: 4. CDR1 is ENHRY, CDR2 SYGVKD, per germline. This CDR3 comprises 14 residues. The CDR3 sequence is CAISEGPGGTEAFF. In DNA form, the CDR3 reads TGTGCCATCAGTGAGGGGCCAGGGGGCACTGAAGCTTTCTTT.

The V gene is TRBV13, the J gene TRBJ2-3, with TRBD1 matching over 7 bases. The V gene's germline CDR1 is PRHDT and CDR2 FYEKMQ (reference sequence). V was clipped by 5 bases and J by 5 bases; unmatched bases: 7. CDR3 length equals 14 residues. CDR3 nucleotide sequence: TGTGCCAGCAGCCAACGACAGGGTAAAGATACGCAGTATTTT. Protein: CASSQRQGKDTQYF.